A single sample is the source of the 11 T cell receptor beta chains below, sequenced in a study of shared clonotypes between healthy human individuals. Assay: immunoSEQ multiplex PCR; the TCRdb copy retains only in-frame clones and omits some. Of roughly 1,500,000 clones in the sample, 95% to 99% are singletons; the top ten hold approximately 0.44%. Sequencing was done on a sample of naive CD4+ T cells sorted from blood. Subset: CD45RA+ positively selected. Receptors originate from a man aged 25-45 years in good health.

This clone was counted between two and nine times. The chain recombines TRBV4-3 with TRBJ1-2, with TRBD1 matching over 8 bases. Trimming removed 4 bases from V and 8 bases from J; junction bases left unmatched: 15. The CDR3 length is 16 residues. Germline V lookup: CDR1 LGHNA, CDR2 YSLEER. The CDR3 coding sequence is TGCGCCAGCAGCCGGGGACCGGGACAGGCTTTCGAAGGCTACACCTTC. Its protein is CASSRGPGQAFEGYTF.

This chain joins TRBV11-2 and TRBJ1-2; D unresolved. This CDR3 is 15 amino acids long. Per the germline V gene, CDR1 is SGHAT and CDR2 is FQNNGV. V was trimmed by 0 bases and J by 0 bases, leaving 8 bases between them. CDR3 region: CASSLERNSNYGYTF. CDR3 DNA: TGTGCCAGCAGCTTAGAACGGAACTCTAACTATGGCTACACCTTC.

This chain joins TRBV6-5 and TRBJ1-3, with a possible D match to TRBD1 (5 bases). CDR1 is MNHEY, CDR2 SVGAGI, per germline. Trimming took 2 bases from V and 2 from J, leaving 10 bases between them. CDR3 length equals 15 residues. The DNA of the CDR3 is TGTGCCAGCAGTTACGACAGCGTGACTGGAAACACCATATATTTT. Translating gives CASSYDSVTGNTIYF.

This sequence joins TRBV7-9 and TRBJ1-3; D gene uncertain. Germline CDR1 SEHNR, CDR2 FQNEAQ (reference sequence). V was shortened by 7 bases and J by 0 bases, with 16 bases between the two germline ends. The CDR3 is 16 residues long. The CDR3 reads CASTDLRHRSGNTIYF. The CDR3, as DNA: TGTGCCAGCACCGACCTCAGACATCGCTCTGGAAACACCATATATTTT. Filled out from reference TRBV7-9 and TRBJ1-3, the complete variable domain reads DTGVSQNPRHKITKRGQNVTFRCDPISEHNRLYWYRQTLGQGPEFLTYFQNEAQLEKSRLLSDRFSAERPKGSFSTLEIQRTEQGDSAMYLCASTDLRHRSGNTIYFGEGSWLTVV.

V and J are TRBV5-1 and TRBJ2-3, with 8 positions matching TRBD2. The CDR3 covers 15 residues. Losses at the gene ends were 2 bases for V and 4 bases for J; bases not matched to a gene: 6. Germline V gene lookup returns CDR1 SGHRS and CDR2 YFSETQ. CDR3 residues: CASSLLADPSDTQYF. In nucleotides, the CDR3 is TGCGCCAGCAGCTTACTAGCGGATCCATCAGATACGCAGTATTTT.

The chain couples TRBV6-4 to TRBJ1-1; D possibly corresponds to TRBD1 (5 bases). CDR3 length equals 15 residues. The germline CDR1 and CDR2 sequences are MRHNA and SNTAGT. Trimming left V 0 bases short and J 0 bases short, with 8 bases between. CDR3 sequence: CASSDSAGMNTEAFF. The DNA of the CDR3 is TGTGCCAGCAGTGACTCCGCAGGGATGAACACTGAAGCTTTCTTT.

The chain links TRBV7-2 to TRBJ2-1; possibly TRBD1 or TRBD2 for D (5 bases each). V shed 5 bases and J shed 2 bases, with 13 bases lying between them. Germline lookup yields CDR1 SGHTA and CDR2 FQGNSA. The CDR3 covers 15 residues. CDR3 sequence: CASSQRDGPYNEQFF. CDR3 DNA sequence: TGTGCCAGCAGCCAACGGGACGGACCCTACAATGAGCAGTTCTTC.

This chain joins TRBV10-2 and TRBJ2-2; no reliable D call. The CDR3 spans 13 residues. Trimming left V 5 bases short and J 5 bases short, with 9 bases between. The germline CDR1 and CDR2 sequences are WSHSY and SAAADI. The CDR3 sequence is CASSPRPTGELFF. The CDR3 region has the DNA TGCGCCAGCAGTCCTAGGCCTACCGGGGAGCTGTTTTTT.

The chain joins TRBV7-9 to TRBJ2-1, with no clear D. The CDR3 sequence is 15 residues long. V dropped 1 base and J dropped 11 bases, with 18 bases sitting between them. The germline gives CDR1 SEHNR, CDR2 FQNEAQ (reference sequence). The CDR3: CASSLEAGRRKQQFF. CDR3 sequence (DNA): TGTGCCAGCAGCTTAGAGGCCGGCCGTCGCAAGCAGCAGTTCTTC.

The chain combines TRBV7-2 with TRBJ1-2, with D uncertain. The V end lost 1 base, the J end lost 4 bases, and 7 bases lay between the germline ends. CDR3 length: 13 amino acids. From germline, CDR1 is SGHTA and CDR2 FQGNSA. The CDR3 coding sequence is TGTGCCAGCAGCTTAGAAAGGCTCTATGGCTACACCTTC. Encoded protein: CASSLERLYGYTF.

The chain combines TRBV28 with TRBJ1-5; the D is unclear. Germline V gene data show CDR1 as MDHEN and CDR2 as SYDVKM. CDR3 size: 14 residues. Trimming cost V 6 bases and J 0 bases, with 9 bases left between them. This chain's CDR3 is CASSPTISNQPQHF. Here the CDR3 DNA reads TGTGCCAGCAGCCCGACAATTAGCAATCAGCCCCAGCATTTT.